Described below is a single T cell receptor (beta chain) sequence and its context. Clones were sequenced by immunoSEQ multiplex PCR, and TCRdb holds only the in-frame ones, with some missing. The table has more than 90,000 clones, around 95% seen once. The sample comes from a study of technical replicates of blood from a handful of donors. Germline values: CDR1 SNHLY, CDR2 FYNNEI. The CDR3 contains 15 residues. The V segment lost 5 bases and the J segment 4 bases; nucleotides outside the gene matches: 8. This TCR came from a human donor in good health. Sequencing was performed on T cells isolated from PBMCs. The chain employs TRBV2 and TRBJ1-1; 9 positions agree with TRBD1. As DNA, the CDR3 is TGTGCCAGCAGTAACAGACAGGGGGGTGTCACTGAAGCTTTCTTT. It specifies CASSNRQGGVTEAFF. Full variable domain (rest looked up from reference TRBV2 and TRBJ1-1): EPEVTQTPSHQVTQMGQEVILRCVPISNHLYFYWYRQILGQKVEFLVSFYNNEISEKSEIFDDQFSVERPDGSNFTLKIRSTKLEDSAMYFCASSNRQGGVTEAFFGQGTRLTVV.